The clone carrying this T cell receptor beta chain showed up many times. Its target is not known. The sample comes from a study of breast tumors, draining lymph nodes, adjacent tissues. Study findings and constraints: The lymph node origin of tumor T cells was framed as consistent with a hypothesis, not demonstrated. Tumors had less TCR diversity than lymph nodes, more than nontumor tissue.

The ends were cut back, 6 bases at V and 7 bases at J, with 12 bases in the middle. The germline gives CDR1 MGHDK, CDR2 SYGVNS. The length of the CDR3 is 12 residues. TCRdb called the multiplex PCR reads again in MiXCR, with one record for every CDR3 protein. The sample lists under 350,000 distinct CDR3 sequences, roughly 31% occurring once. Axillary draining lymph nodes of breast cancer patients supplied the node samples. V gene TRBV25-1 combines with J gene TRBJ1-2, with D perhaps matching TRBD1 (6 bases). This TCR was recovered from a female donor with breast cancer. Some clones in this sample may be carry-over from other donors' samples. The sequenced sample consisted of axillary lymph node tissue. CDR3 residues: CASSPGVGGYTF. The CDR3 DNA sequence: TGTGCCAGCAGCCCAGGGGTGGGTGGCTACACCTTC.